Below, 25 T cell receptor beta chains from the same sample are listed, as sequenced in a study of regulatory and conventional T cells in RAG deficiency. TCRdb keeps only in-frame clones here, not all; method: immunoSEQ multiplex PCR. The data contain just over 30,000 clones, 96% of them singletons. Genomic DNA came from blood conventional CD4+ T cells gated CD25-low CD127-high. Separately, the same data were catalogued under a study of regulatory T cells. As that report states: Primers: 52 TRBV forward and 13 TRBJ reverse.

The material sequenced was CD25- CD4+ T cells sorted from blood. Receptors were obtained from a human donor in good health.

The chain employs TRBV18 and TRBJ1-2; 12 bases are shared with TRBD1. V shed 2 bases and J 6 bases; nucleotides not matched to a gene: 7. CDR1 and CDR2 from the germline V gene are KGHSH and LQKENI. CDR3 length: 16 residues. In DNA form, the CDR3 reads TGTGCCAGCTCACCAAACCGGGACAGGGGGCTAAATGGCTACACCTTC. This gives the protein CASSPNRDRGLNGYTF.

The rearrangement links TRBV27 to TRBJ2-7, with TRBD1 matching over 9 bases. The V and J ends lost 4 bases and 1 base, in that order; junction bases with no gene match: 8. The CDR3 sequence is 16 residues long. CDR1 MNHEY and CDR2 SMNVEV come from the germline V gene (reference sequence). The CDR3 protein is CASSSLGTGYSYEQYF. In nucleotides, the CDR3 is TGTGCCAGCAGTTCACTTGGGACAGGGTATTCCTACGAGCAGTACTTC.

This chain links TRBV5-1 with TRBJ2-5, with D tentatively TRBD2 (6 bases). The germline V gene has CDR1 SGHRS and CDR2 YFSETQ. This CDR3 is built from 15 residues. V shed 2 bases and J shed 1 base, with 12 bases lying between them. The CDR3 here is CASSFYAAGQETQYF. CDR3 in DNA: TGCGCCAGCAGCTTTTACGCAGCGGGCCAAGAGACCCAGTACTTC.

The chain is built from TRBV30 and TRBJ1-6, with 9 bases identical to TRBD1. The CDR3 totals 13 residues. The ends lost 6 bases at V and 7 bases at J; junction bases unmatched: 4. Germline V lookup: CDR1 GTSNPN, CDR2 SVGIG (reference sequence). The CDR3 region has the DNA TGTGCCTGCCTGGACAGGGGAAATTCACCCCTCCACTTT. This encodes CACLDRGNSPLHF.

This chain links TRBV4-1 with TRBJ2-2; 7 positions match TRBD1. The germline CDR1 and CDR2 sequences are MGHRA and YSYEKL. There are 17 residues in the CDR3. The J segment lost 3 bases and the V segment lost 3 bases, leaving 10 bases of the junction unmatched. CDR3 DNA: TGCGCCAGCAGCCAGCTACAGGGGATACTCGACACCGGGGAGCTGTTTTTT. It specifies CASSQLQGILDTGELFF.

CDR3: CASSLATSGRNEQFF. In DNA, the CDR3 is TGCGCCAGCAGCTTGGCGACTAGCGGGAGAAATGAGCAGTTCTTC. The rearrangement uses TRBV5-1 and TRBJ2-1; 12 nucleotides match TRBD2. J was trimmed by 7 bases and V by 0 bases; bases with no gene match: 2. This CDR3 has 15 residues. Germline values: CDR1 SGHRS, CDR2 YFSETQ.

The chain couples TRBV2 to TRBJ2-4; no definite D call. V was cut by 2 bases and J by 2 bases, with 10 bases left in between. Germline assignment: CDR1 SNHLY and CDR2 FYNNEI. The CDR3 contains 15 residues. The chain's CDR3 is CASSELGATKNIQYF. Written as DNA, the CDR3 is TGTGCCAGCAGTGAATTAGGAGCGACCAAAAACATTCAGTACTTC.

DNA for the CDR3: TGTGCCAGCAGCCCCGGGACTAGCGCCTACGAGCAGTACTTC. This sequence encodes CASSPGTSAYEQYF. The chain links TRBV7-8 to TRBJ2-7; 10 bases align to TRBD2. Germline trimming cut 5 bases from V and 2 bases from J; bases unmatched to any gene: 3. CDR1 and CDR2 from the germline V gene are SGHVS and FQNEAQ. The CDR3 is 14 residues long. Complete variable domain (other parts from reference TRBV7-8 and TRBJ2-7): GAGVSQSPRYKVAKRGQDVALRCDPISGHVSLFWYQQALGQGPEFLTYFQNEAQLDKSGLPSDRFFAERPEGSVSTLKIQRTQQEDSAVYLCASSPGTSAYEQYFGPGTRLTVT.

The chain links TRBV27 to TRBJ1-3; D call uncertain. This CDR3 contains 13 residues. Germline V gives CDR1 MNHEY, CDR2 SMNVEV (reference sequence). The V gene lost 2 bases and the J gene lost 0 bases, with 2 bases spanning the gap. The CDR3 loop is CASSLHSGNTIYF. DNA of the CDR3: TGTGCCAGCAGTTTACACTCTGGAAACACCATATATTTT.

This chain links TRBV18 with TRBJ2-3, with D possibly matching TRBD2 (6 bases). The CDR3 runs 16 residues. Between the trimmed V and J ends, which lost 1 base and 1 base, there was a span of 12 bases. Germline V gene sequence: CDR1 KGHSH, CDR2 LQKENI. The CDR3, as DNA: TGTGCCAGCTCACCACTAGCGGCTGTGGGCACAGATACGCAGTATTTT. Translating it yields CASSPLAAVGTDTQYF.

This chain connects TRBV30 to TRBJ2-5; 10 nucleotides match TRBD2. Germline values: CDR1 GTSNPN, CDR2 SVGIG (reference sequence). The CDR3 is made up of 16 amino acids. V was clipped by 0 bases and J by 1 base; unmatched bases: 5. The DNA for the CDR3 is TGTGCCTGGAGTGTACAACTAGCGGGACCCCAAGAGACCCAGTACTTC. Protein: CAWSVQLAGPQETQYF.

The chain joins TRBV7-9 to TRBJ2-7; D unclear. The CDR3 consists of 15 residues. The V and J ends lost 1 base and 0 bases respectively, with 10 bases between them. CDR1 is SEHNR, CDR2 FQNEAQ, per germline (reference sequence). The CDR3: CASSLDRLLSYEQYF. CDR3 bases: TGTGCCAGCAGCTTAGATCGACTCCTCTCCTACGAGCAGTACTTC.

The genes are TRBV10-1 and TRBJ2-1, with TRBD2 identical over 10 bases. This CDR3 contains 18 residues. Germline CDR1 and CDR2: WNHNN and SYGVQD (reference sequence). Losses at the gene ends were 3 bases for V and 7 bases for J; bases not matched to a gene: 15. CDR3 loop: CASSDYLAGDPPRNEQFF. The DNA of the CDR3 is TGCGCCAGCAGTGATTATCTAGCGGGGGACCCACCGCGAAATGAGCAGTTCTTC.

This chain uses TRBV25-1 with TRBJ1-1; a possible D gene is TRBD1 (5 bases). The germline V and J ends were trimmed by 2 bases and 1 base, with 17 bases remaining between them. This CDR3 spans 17 amino acids. Germline-derived CDR1 and CDR2 are MGHDK and SYGVNS. The CDR3 is CASSERSAWTSNTEAFF. In nucleotides, the CDR3 is TGTGCCAGCAGTGAACGATCCGCTTGGACATCGAACACTGAAGCTTTCTTT.

The gene calls are TRBV5-6 and TRBJ2-1; TRBD1 might be the D (5 bases). Germline V lookup: CDR1 SGHDT, CDR2 YYEEEE. Trimming stripped 2 bases from V and 7 bases from J, with 10 bases between. The CDR3 consists of 13 residues. The CDR3 coding sequence is TGTGCCAGCAGCTTTATTTCAGGGAATGAGCAGTTCTTC. The encoded protein is CASSFISGNEQFF.

This clone appeared once. The chain is built from TRBV6-4 and TRBJ2-3, with 7 positions matching TRBD2. V was pared by 0 bases and J by 6 bases, with 3 bases of the junction left unmatched. CDR3 length: 14 residues. The germline V gene has CDR1 MRHNA and CDR2 SNTAGT. CDR3 sequence (DNA): TGTGCCAGCAGTGACTCCCGCGGGGGTGATACGCAGTATTTT. Its protein product is CASSDSRGGDTQYF.

This chain links TRBV7-9 with TRBJ2-7, with 12 bases fitting TRBD2. Germline V lookup: CDR1 SEHNR, CDR2 FQNEAQ (reference sequence). The trim removed 3 bases at V and 7 bases at J, leaving 1 base unmatched. The CDR3 extends over 13 amino acids. Here the CDR3 reads CASSFGLAGEQYF. CDR3 in DNA: TGTGCCAGCAGCTTCGGACTAGCGGGGGAGCAGTACTTC.

This rearrangement joins TRBV25-1 to TRBJ2-5, with TRBD2 identical over 7 bases. The CDR3 runs to 16 residues. The germline V gene encodes CDR1 MGHDK and CDR2 SYGVNS. The V gene end was trimmed by 3 bases and the J gene end by 4 bases; junction bases not matched to a gene: 11. CDR3 amino acids: CASSDGFAGELETQYF. DNA for the CDR3: TGTGCCAGCAGTGATGGCTTCGCGGGAGAACTAGAGACCCAGTACTTC.

The gene calls are TRBV5-4 and TRBJ2-2; 8 nucleotides match TRBD2. This CDR3 region has 15 residues. V dropped 0 bases and J dropped 6; count of bases not matched to a gene: 4. Germline lookup yields CDR1 SGHNT and CDR2 YYREEE (reference sequence). The DNA of the CDR3 is TGTGCCAGCAGCTTGGCCCTAGCGGGTGCCGGGGAGCTGTTTTTT. This translates into CASSLALAGAGELFF.

The rearrangement joins TRBV7-9 to TRBJ2-3, with 8 positions matching TRBD2. This CDR3 region has 15 residues. Germline CDR1 SEHNR, CDR2 FQNEAQ (reference sequence). With 5 bases clipped from V and 5 bases from J, the junction kept 9 bases outside the gene matches. This CDR3 is CASSPGGSGLDTQYF. In DNA form, the CDR3 reads TGTGCCAGCAGCCCGGGGGGGAGTGGGCTAGATACGCAGTATTTT. Using reference TRBV7-9 and TRBJ2-3 for the parts outside the CDR3, the full variable domain is DTGVSQNPRHKITKRGQNVTFRCDPISEHNRLYWYRQTLGQGPEFLTYFQNEAQLEKSRLLSDRFSAERPKGSFSTLEIQRTEQGDSAMYLCASSPGGSGLDTQYFGPGTRLTVL.

The chain carries TRBV7-9 and TRBJ1-1, with no clear D. Looked up from germline, CDR1 is SEHNR and CDR2 is FQNEAQ (reference sequence). The CDR3 is 16 residues long. V dropped 5 bases and J dropped 1 base, with 17 bases sitting between them. The CDR3 DNA sequence: TGTGCCAGCAGCGTACGCCAACCGGGGAAGAACACTGAAGCTTTCTTT. It translates to CASSVRQPGKNTEAFF.

The gene calls are TRBV9 and TRBJ1-4; 9 nucleotides match TRBD1. V was pared by 3 bases and J by 7 bases, with 7 bases of the junction left unmatched. Per the germline V gene, CDR1 is SGDLS and CDR2 is YYNGEE. This CDR3 contains 15 residues. In DNA, the CDR3 is TGTGCCAGCAGCGGCGGACAGGGGCCCTCTGAAAAACTGTTTTTT. Translating gives CASSGGQGPSEKLFF.

CDR3 region: CASNLRSSYNEQFF. CDR3 coding DNA: TGTGCCAGCAACCTTCGTAGCTCCTACAATGAGCAGTTCTTC. This chain joins TRBV5-4 and TRBJ2-1; D is unclear. This CDR3 contains 14 residues. In germline, CDR1 is SGHNT, CDR2 YYREEE (reference sequence). The ends were cut back, 6 bases at V and 0 bases at J, with 10 bases in the middle.

The rearrangement links TRBV5-4 to TRBJ2-1; a possible D gene is TRBD2 (6 bases). CDR1 is SGHNT, CDR2 YYREEE, per germline (reference sequence). The V end was cut by 0 bases, the J end by 10 bases, with 14 bases between. This CDR3 has 14 residues. In DNA form, the CDR3 reads TGTGCCAGCAGCTTGGGTCCACTTGGAGGGGAGCAGTTCTTC. It encodes CASSLGPLGGEQFF.

There are a few counts of this clone. V gene TRBV6-5 combines with J gene TRBJ1-3; D possibly corresponds to TRBD1 (6 bases). CDR1 and CDR2 (germline): MNHEY, SVGAGI. This CDR3 has 14 residues. Trimming pared 2 bases from V and 5 bases from J, leaving 10 bases between. CDR3 region: CASSYRDTRNTIYF. The CDR3 DNA follows: TGTGCCAGCAGTTACCGGGACACAAGAAACACCATATATTTT.